This T cell receptor beta chain emerged from a study of neurological immune-mediated disorders. The CDR3 covers 14 residues. Germline lookup yields CDR1 LNHDA and CDR2 SQIVND (reference sequence). The junction had 8 bases not matched to a gene; V was cut back by 5 bases and J by 13 bases. Each CDR3 protein is one row after TCRdb ran MiXCR on the 5' RACE reads. The table lists some 54,000 distinct CDR3 sequences, about 11% of them singletons. This clonotype has at least ten counts. Noted time point: longitudinal time-point 1 (baseline). The V gene is TRBV19, the J gene TRBJ2-5; TRBD2 aligns across 15 bases. This TCR was recovered from a male donor with HTLV-1-associated myelopathy (HAM/TSP). The source material was PBMCs. This CDR3 reads CASSPGLAGGPPYF. The CDR3 nucleotides are TGTGCCAGTAGTCCGGGACTAGCGGGGGGTCCTCCGTACTTC. Full variable domain (rest looked up from reference TRBV19 and TRBJ2-5): DGGITQSPKYLFRKEGQNVTLSCEQNLNHDAMYWYRQDPGQGLRLIYYSQIVNDFQKGDIAEGYSVSREKKESFPLTVTSAQKNPTAFYLCASSPGLAGGPPYFGPGTRLLVL.